This is a list of T cell receptor beta chains from one sample in a study of cytomegalovirus exposure and HLA in healthy donors. Here immunoSEQ multiplex PCR was the method, and the copy in TCRdb shows in-frame clones only, minus some. The data contain some 110,000 clones, around three quarters of them singletons. Source material: PBMCs. These receptor sequences come from a woman aged 30 to 39 in good health and CMV-seronegative. The conserved cysteine and the conserved F or W are not part of the CDR3 here. A D gene is named only where the DNA matches it firmly.

TRBV4-1	NA	ASSQEDSYEQY
TRBV19	NA	ASSIVRRGGYEQY
TRBV4-1	TRBD1	ASSQDSGGRRSQPQH
TRBV15	TRBD2	AIPVQRGRNEQF
TRBV29-1	TRBD1	SGRQGTDTGELF
TRBV5-4	TRBD2	ASSLASGSAETQY
TRBV4-1	NA	ASSQDNRENYGYT
TRBV7-2	NA	ASSLVPGVASYEQY
TRBV4-2	TRBD2	ASSPKLLAGGSSYEQY
TRBV30	NA	AWSWGGRDQPQH
TRBV7-3	NA	ASSLSGDNSPLH
TRBV9	NA	ASSASTGTDTQY
TRBV18	TRBD1	ASSDRGSDIQY
TRBV4-1	TRBD1	ASSQSPDRVGANTEAF
TRBV14	NA	ASSHGQNTEAF
TRBV5-1	NA	ASSNGEGGSQPQH